This is a list of T cell receptor beta chains from one sample in a study of cytomegalovirus exposure and HLA in healthy donors. Repertoires were generated with immunoSEQ multiplex PCR, while TCRdb's copy carries only in-frame clones and drops some. There are 110,000 to 150,000 clones in the sample; 80% occur only once, and 4.5% lies in the top ten. What was sequenced was PBMCs. The receptor set was obtained from a man between 35 and 55 years old in good health and CMV-seronegative. The conserved cysteine and the conserved F or W are not part of the CDR3 here.

>12|TRBV7-7|TRBJ2-2
ASRPVPGTGELF
>13|TRBV9|TRBJ1-1
ASSVSGTGHTEAF
>13|TRBV28|TRBJ2-1
ASNPGGLLYNEQF
>13|TRBV19|TRBJ2-3
ASMTSGGLTDTQY
>14|TRBV5-4|TRBJ2-1
ASSPVVGTGDNEQF
>13|TRBV4-1|TRBJ2-2
ASSQGVGDTGELF
>11|TRBV6-1|TRBJ1-2
ATGGYSNYGYT
>13|TRBV5-6|TRBJ1-2
ASRNLGGGLYGYT
>12|TRBV11-3|TRBJ2-3
ASSMASGVGHQY
>11|TRBV7-2|TRBJ2-1
ASSTREGSEQF
>13|TRBV18|TRBJ2-3
ASSPGEGRTDTQY
>15|TRBV7-8|TRBJ1-1
ASSFRGTGNPNTEAF
>12|TRBV13|TRBJ2-1
ASSFSSSYNEQF
>14|TRBV6-5|TRBJ2-5
ASSYSGQGGSGSQY
>11|TRBV7-9|TRBJ2-7
ASSSTPQGEQY
>13|TRBV6-4|TRBJ2-7
ASIVGGTVSYEQY
>10|TRBV30|TRBJ1-1
AWPYRDIEAF
>13|TRBV7-2|TRBJ1-2
ASTVNRDRANGYT
>16|TRBV5-1|TRBJ2-2
ASSLEASGGAGTGELF
>9|TRBV28|TRBJ1-2
ASSLGVGYT
>12|TRBV9|.
ASSERGGLYEQY
>15|TRBV7-9|TRBJ2-3
ASSRASGGVSTDTQY
>13|TRBV5-6|TRBJ2-1
ASSLTGDTYNEQF
>15|TRBV5-1|TRBJ2-1
ASSTRLATQYDNEQF
>14|TRBV23-1|TRBJ2-6
ASSQAGSSGANVLT
>12|TRBV5-1|TRBJ1-2
ASSPGQGNYGYT
>13|TRBV4-3|TRBJ1-5
ASSLAAGDNQPQH